This T cell receptor (beta chain) was sequenced for a study of identical twins. The germline V and J ends were trimmed by 7 bases and 7 bases, with 7 bases remaining between them. The CDR3 is 11 residues long. This clonotype was counted at least ten times. From the 5' RACE reads, TCRdb called clonotypes with MiXCR, one entry per CDR3 protein. The table includes over 500,000 distinct CDR3 sequences, about 20% detected once. The sample was also reused in another study, on T cells expressing NK-cell markers.

The sequence derives from a woman aged 18-35 years in good health. Sequencing was carried out using CD4+ T cells sorted from blood. The rearrangement joins TRBV12-3 or TRBV12-4 to TRBJ2-2, with unresolved D. The CDR3: CASKTVGELFF. The CDR3 bases are TGTGCCAGCAAGACTGTCGGGGAGCTGTTTTTT.